What follows are 29 T cell receptor beta chains derived from one specimen sequenced in a study of blood T cell repertoires in COVID-19. Sequencing used immunoSEQ multiplex PCR; TCRdb keeps in-frame clones, though not all of them. The sample comprises about 180,000 clones, under 85% of which are singletons, and 7.6% rests with the top ten. Sequencing was done on a sample of peripheral blood. These receptors all stem from a woman aged 70 to 79 with COVID-19, enrolled during active disease.

V and J are TRBV7-8 and TRBJ2-7; 8 bases are shared with TRBD1. Trimming cost V 7 bases and J 4 bases; bases outside gene matches: 6. The CDR3 totals 13 residues. CDR1 is SGHVS and CDR2 is FQNEAQ in the germline V gene. CDR3 sequence: CASKGTGGYEQYF. The CDR3 nucleotides are TGTGCCAGCAAAGGCACAGGGGGGTACGAGCAGTACTTC. The entire variable domain, with the rest obtained from reference TRBV7-8 and TRBJ2-7, is as follows: GAGVSQSPRYKVAKRGQDVALRCDPISGHVSLFWYQQALGQGPEFLTYFQNEAQLDKSGLPSDRFFAERPEGSVSTLKIQRTQQEDSAVYLCASKGTGGYEQYFGPGTRLTVT.

This clone has a handful of counts. This chain connects TRBV24-1 to TRBJ2-1, with TRBD1 identical over 9 bases. Germline assignment: CDR1 KGHDR and CDR2 SFDVKD. The CDR3 spans 16 residues. With 2 bases clipped from V and 7 bases from J, the junction kept 8 bases outside the gene matches. The CDR3 sequence is CATSDYGTGFRNEQFF. For the CDR3, the DNA is TGTGCCACCAGTGATTACGGGACAGGGTTCAGGAATGAGCAGTTCTTC.

The chain carries TRBV11-2 and TRBJ2-7; tentatively, D is TRBD2 (6 bases). Germline CDR1 SGHAT, CDR2 FQNNGV. Trimming took 1 base from V and 9 from J, leaving 7 bases between them. This CDR3 contains 11 residues. CDR3 sequence: CASSLAGAQYF. The DNA of the CDR3 is TGTGCCAGCAGCTTAGCGGGAGCGCAGTACTTC.

The gene calls are TRBV10-1 and TRBJ2-5; 12 bases align to TRBD2. This CDR3 comprises 14 residues. Germline V lookup: CDR1 WNHNN, CDR2 SYGVQD (reference sequence). Unmatched junction bases numbered 3, after V lost 4 bases and J lost 6 bases. This chain's CDR3 is CASSGTSGIKTQYF. CDR3 in DNA: TGCGCCAGCAGTGGGACTAGCGGGATTAAGACCCAGTACTTC.

This sequence joins TRBV5-1 and TRBJ2-5, with D perhaps matching TRBD2 (6 bases). Germline assignment: CDR1 SGHRS and CDR2 YFSETQ. The ends were cut back, 3 bases at V and 5 bases at J, with 20 bases in the middle. The CDR3 totals 16 residues. Written as DNA, the CDR3 is TGCGCCAGCAGCTCCTATCCCCGGGAGCTGGGGGAGACCCAGTACTTC. Residues: CASSSYPRELGETQYF. The full variable domain, completed using reference TRBV5-1 and TRBJ2-5, is KAGVTQTPRYLIKTRGQQVTLSCSPISGHRSVSWYQQTPGQGLQFLFEYFSETQRNKGNFPGRFSGRQFSNSRSEMNVSTLELGDSALYLCASSSYPRELGETQYFGPGTRLLVL.

The chain employs TRBV4-1 and TRBJ1-2; D is unresolved. V lost 1 base to trimming and J lost 6 bases, with 9 bases between them. This CDR3 has 13 residues. Per germline, CDR1 MGHRA and CDR2 YSYEKL. The CDR3 nucleotides read TGCGCCAGCAGCCAAGGTACCCAGAATGGCTACACCTTC. Residues: CASSQGTQNGYTF.

The J gene is TRBJ1-2, the V gene TRBV7-2; 12 bases are a match to TRBD1. The length of the CDR3 is 16 residues. Germline CDR1 reads SGHTA; CDR2 reads FQGNSA. The V gene end was trimmed by 6 bases and the J gene end by 6 bases; junction bases not matched to a gene: 11. CDR3: CASRLQPGTGGDGYTF. The CDR3 DNA reads as TGTGCCAGCAGGCTTCAACCCGGGACAGGGGGCGATGGCTACACCTTC.

V usage is TRBV19 and J usage is TRBJ1-2; 8 bases map to TRBD1. CDR1 LNHDA and CDR2 SQIVND come from the germline V gene (reference sequence). This CDR3 has 14 residues. Trimming at V came to 3 bases and at J to 3 bases, leaving 3 bases not matched to a gene. The CDR3 sequence is CASSMGQAHYGYTF. The CDR3 DNA reads as TGTGCCAGTAGTATGGGACAGGCACACTATGGCTACACCTTC. Based on the CDR3 plus reference TRBV19 and TRBJ1-2, the full variable domain is DGGITQSPKYLFRKEGQNVTLSCEQNLNHDAMYWYRQDPGQGLRLIYYSQIVNDFQKGDIAEGYSVSREKKESFPLTVTSAQKNPTAFYLCASSMGQAHYGYTFGSGTRLTVV.

The rearrangement uses TRBV2 and TRBJ2-2, with 9 bases that match TRBD2. This CDR3 comprises 14 residues. Unmatched junction bases numbered 8, after V lost 7 bases and J lost 8 bases. CDR1 SNHLY and CDR2 FYNNEI come from the germline V gene. CDR3 in DNA: TGTGCCAGCACCGGGACTAGCTATCATGGGGAGCTGTTTTTT. Its protein is CASTGTSYHGELFF.

This chain uses TRBV10-1 with TRBJ2-1; perhaps TRBD1 as D (6 bases). CDR1 and CDR2 from the germline V gene are WNHNN and SYGVQD (reference sequence). Trimming pared 3 bases from V and 6 bases from J, leaving 18 bases between. CDR3 length: 16 amino acids. CDR3 amino acids: CASSDPTGKDFNEQFF. The CDR3 bases are TGCGCCAGCAGTGATCCCACAGGGAAGGATTTCAATGAGCAGTTCTTC.

The J gene is TRBJ2-5, the V gene TRBV5-4, with a tentative D call TRBD2 (5 bases). The CDR3 has 13 amino acids. The V gene lost 5 bases and the J gene lost 3 bases, with 11 bases spanning the gap. From germline, CDR1 is SGHNT and CDR2 YYREEE (reference sequence). This chain's CDR3 is CASRSRDEETQYF. The DNA of the CDR3 is TGTGCCAGCAGATCCCGGGATGAAGAGACCCAGTACTTC.

This chain links TRBV5-6 with TRBJ2-7; TRBD1 matches 10 bases. The CDR3 has 15 amino acids. V was clipped by 4 bases and J by 3 bases; unmatched bases: 7. Germline V gene lookup returns CDR1 SGHDT and CDR2 YYEEEE. CDR3 nucleotide sequence: TGTGCCAGCAGCGTATCCGGGACAGGGGACTACGAGCAGTACTTC. Translated, it gives CASSVSGTGDYEQYF.

The chain carries TRBV5-6 and TRBJ1-2; D unclear. This CDR3 has 15 residues. Trimming removed 4 bases at V and 5 bases at J, with 18 bases between. Germline V CDR1 and CDR2: SGHDT, YYEEEE. The chain's CDR3 is CASSPDQRNYYGYTF. CDR3 bases: TGTGCCAGCAGCCCGGATCAACGGAACTATTATGGCTACACCTTC.

The chain joins TRBV7-6 to TRBJ2-1; 11 nucleotides align to TRBD2. In germline, CDR1 is SGHVS, CDR2 FNYEAQ. Trimming at V came to 4 bases and at J to 6 bases, leaving 8 bases not matched to a gene. The CDR3 sequence is 16 residues long. As DNA, the CDR3 is TGTGCCAGCAGCTATAGCGGGAGGGCCCGGATCAATGAGCAGTTCTTC. Its protein product is CASSYSGRARINEQFF.

CDR3 sequence (DNA): TGTGCCAGCAGCGTAAGGGACAGCGGATGGGGGAATACGCAGTATTTT. This sequence encodes CASSVRDSGWGNTQYF. J is TRBJ2-3 and V is TRBV9, with 7 bases that match TRBD1. Per germline, CDR1 SGDLS and CDR2 YYNGEE. The junction had 12 bases not matched to a gene; V was cut back by 1 base and J by 7 bases. This CDR3 region has 16 residues.

The chain combines TRBV5-1 with TRBJ2-3; weak D call: TRBD2 (5 bases). Trimming pared 4 bases from V and 2 bases from J, leaving 17 bases between. Germline V lookup: CDR1 SGHRS, CDR2 YFSETQ. CDR3 length: 16 amino acids. The CDR3 coding sequence is TGCGCCAGCAGCCCGACCCTAGCCCCCGACACAGATACGCAGTATTTT. This codes for CASSPTLAPDTDTQYF.

This clone has a handful of counts. The rearrangement uses TRBV28 and TRBJ1-2; TRBD1 matches 7 bases. From germline, CDR1 is MDHEN and CDR2 SYDVKM. This CDR3 has 14 amino acids. V shed 7 bases and J 5 bases; nucleotides not matched to a gene: 10. The CDR3 sequence: CASTHRTGPYGYTF. Here the CDR3 DNA reads TGTGCCAGCACCCACCGGACAGGACCGTATGGCTACACCTTC.

This clone has just a few counts. The V call is TRBV15, the J call TRBJ2-3; perhaps TRBD1 as D (5 bases). With 2 bases removed from V and 2 bases from J, the gap between germline ends came to 11 bases. The CDR3 totals 15 residues. Germline lookup yields CDR1 LNHNV and CDR2 YYDKDF (reference sequence). CDR3 bases: TGTGCCACCAGCAGATATGACAGACCCACAGATACGCAGTATTTT. Protein sequence: CATSRYDRPTDTQYF.

The chain links TRBV9 to TRBJ2-3; TRBD1 aligns across 7 bases. The germline CDR1 and CDR2 sequences are SGDLS and YYNGEE. The CDR3 contains 16 residues. Trimming cost V 0 bases and J 4 bases; bases outside gene matches: 8. CDR3 loop: CASSVAEGGAADTQYF. CDR3 nucleotides: TGTGCCAGCAGCGTAGCTGAAGGGGGCGCAGCAGATACGCAGTATTTT.

This clone was found once. The chain recombines TRBV19 with TRBJ2-3, with 7 bases lining up with TRBD2. V lost 3 bases to trimming and J lost 4 bases; unmatched junction nucleotides: 10. This CDR3 spans 16 amino acids. Germline lookup yields CDR1 LNHDA and CDR2 SQIVND (reference sequence). CDR3 region: CASSMWAGEGADTQYF. The CDR3 coding sequence is TGTGCCAGTAGTATGTGGGCGGGAGAAGGCGCAGATACGCAGTATTTT.

The CDR3 coding sequence is TGTGCCACCAGGGCCAGGAGCGGGAGCCACGAGCAGTACTTC. It translates to CATRARSGSHEQYF. The gene calls are TRBV24-1 and TRBJ2-7; the match to TRBD2 covers 8 bases. V dropped 7 bases and J dropped 5; count of bases not matched to a gene: 9. Germline V gene sequence: CDR1 KGHDR, CDR2 SFDVKD. The CDR3 is 14 amino acids.

Here the CDR3 reads CASSLQATNQPQHF. CDR3 sequence (DNA): TGTGCCAGCAGCTTACAGGCGACAAATCAGCCCCAGCATTTT. The chain recombines TRBV7-9 with TRBJ1-5; D is ambiguous. The CDR3 has 14 amino acids. The ends were cut back, 2 bases at V and 4 bases at J, with 9 bases in the middle. Germline CDR1 SEHNR, CDR2 FQNEAQ (reference sequence).

This chain connects TRBV5-6 to TRBJ1-2; D not resolved. The CDR3 is made up of 13 amino acids. Trimming removed 4 bases at V and 3 bases at J, with 10 bases between. Germline V CDR1 and CDR2: SGHDT, YYEEEE. The CDR3 loop reads CASSPGQDYGYTF. CDR3 coding DNA: TGTGCCAGCAGCCCCGGTCAGGACTATGGCTACACCTTC.

The chain combines TRBV4-3 with TRBJ2-6; a possible D gene is TRBD1 (6 bases). The CDR3 length is 17 residues. The germline gives CDR1 LGHNA, CDR2 YSLEER. V was cut by 5 bases and J by 3 bases, with 17 bases left in between. CDR3 in amino acids: CASSYGPGAGGANVLTF. For the CDR3, the DNA is TGCGCCAGCAGCTATGGACCAGGGGCGGGTGGGGCCAACGTCCTGACTTTC.

The V call is TRBV28, the J call TRBJ2-1, with D tentatively TRBD2 (5 bases). V lost 3 bases and J lost 4, with 13 bases in between. In germline, CDR1 is MDHEN, CDR2 SYDVKM. The CDR3 runs to 15 residues. CDR3 bases: TGTGCCAGCAGTTTCATCGAGGGTACTTACAATGAGCAGTTCTTC. Residues: CASSFIEGTYNEQFF. The entire variable domain, with the rest obtained from reference TRBV28 and TRBJ2-1, is as follows: DVKVTQSSRYLVKRTGEKVFLECVQDMDHENMFWYRQDPGLGLRLIYFSYDVKMKEKGDIPEGYSVSREKKERFSLILESASTNQTSMYLCASSFIEGTYNEQFFGPGTRLTVL.

The chain combines TRBV30 with TRBJ1-1; 7 bases line up with TRBD1. CDR1 and CDR2 (germline): GTSNPN, SVGIG (reference sequence). This CDR3 has 13 residues. Trimming took 0 bases from V and 4 from J; bases not matched to a gene: 2. The CDR3 sequence: CAWSVGDSTEAFF. For the CDR3, the DNA is TGTGCCTGGAGTGTAGGGGACAGCACTGAAGCTTTCTTT.

V is TRBV9 and J is TRBJ2-2; unclear D gene. V was shortened by 0 bases and J by 14 bases, with 14 bases between the two germline ends. CDR3 length: 13 residues. Looked up from germline, CDR1 is SGDLS and CDR2 is YYNGEE. The CDR3 DNA reads as TGTGCCAGCAGCGTAGAGTCTACTGGTGAACTGTTTTTT. Its translation is CASSVESTGELFF.

V and J are TRBV28 and TRBJ1-2, with D perhaps matching TRBD1 (6 bases). The V end was cut by 5 bases, the J end by 3 bases, with 16 bases between. Looked up from germline, CDR1 is MDHEN and CDR2 is SYDVKM. There are 15 residues in the CDR3. The CDR3 DNA reads as TGTGCCAGCAGTGGGGGACACCGAGGCTACTATGGCTACACCTTC. Translated: CASSGGHRGYYGYTF.

The chain uses TRBV7-2 and TRBJ1-1; TRBD1 might be the D (6 bases). CDR1 is SGHTA, CDR2 FQGNSA, per germline. The V end lost 5 bases, the J end lost 6 bases, and 13 bases lay between the germline ends. The CDR3 spans 13 residues. CDR3: CASSGQGWAEAFF. DNA of the CDR3: TGTGCCAGCAGCGGTCAGGGGTGGGCTGAAGCTTTCTTT.